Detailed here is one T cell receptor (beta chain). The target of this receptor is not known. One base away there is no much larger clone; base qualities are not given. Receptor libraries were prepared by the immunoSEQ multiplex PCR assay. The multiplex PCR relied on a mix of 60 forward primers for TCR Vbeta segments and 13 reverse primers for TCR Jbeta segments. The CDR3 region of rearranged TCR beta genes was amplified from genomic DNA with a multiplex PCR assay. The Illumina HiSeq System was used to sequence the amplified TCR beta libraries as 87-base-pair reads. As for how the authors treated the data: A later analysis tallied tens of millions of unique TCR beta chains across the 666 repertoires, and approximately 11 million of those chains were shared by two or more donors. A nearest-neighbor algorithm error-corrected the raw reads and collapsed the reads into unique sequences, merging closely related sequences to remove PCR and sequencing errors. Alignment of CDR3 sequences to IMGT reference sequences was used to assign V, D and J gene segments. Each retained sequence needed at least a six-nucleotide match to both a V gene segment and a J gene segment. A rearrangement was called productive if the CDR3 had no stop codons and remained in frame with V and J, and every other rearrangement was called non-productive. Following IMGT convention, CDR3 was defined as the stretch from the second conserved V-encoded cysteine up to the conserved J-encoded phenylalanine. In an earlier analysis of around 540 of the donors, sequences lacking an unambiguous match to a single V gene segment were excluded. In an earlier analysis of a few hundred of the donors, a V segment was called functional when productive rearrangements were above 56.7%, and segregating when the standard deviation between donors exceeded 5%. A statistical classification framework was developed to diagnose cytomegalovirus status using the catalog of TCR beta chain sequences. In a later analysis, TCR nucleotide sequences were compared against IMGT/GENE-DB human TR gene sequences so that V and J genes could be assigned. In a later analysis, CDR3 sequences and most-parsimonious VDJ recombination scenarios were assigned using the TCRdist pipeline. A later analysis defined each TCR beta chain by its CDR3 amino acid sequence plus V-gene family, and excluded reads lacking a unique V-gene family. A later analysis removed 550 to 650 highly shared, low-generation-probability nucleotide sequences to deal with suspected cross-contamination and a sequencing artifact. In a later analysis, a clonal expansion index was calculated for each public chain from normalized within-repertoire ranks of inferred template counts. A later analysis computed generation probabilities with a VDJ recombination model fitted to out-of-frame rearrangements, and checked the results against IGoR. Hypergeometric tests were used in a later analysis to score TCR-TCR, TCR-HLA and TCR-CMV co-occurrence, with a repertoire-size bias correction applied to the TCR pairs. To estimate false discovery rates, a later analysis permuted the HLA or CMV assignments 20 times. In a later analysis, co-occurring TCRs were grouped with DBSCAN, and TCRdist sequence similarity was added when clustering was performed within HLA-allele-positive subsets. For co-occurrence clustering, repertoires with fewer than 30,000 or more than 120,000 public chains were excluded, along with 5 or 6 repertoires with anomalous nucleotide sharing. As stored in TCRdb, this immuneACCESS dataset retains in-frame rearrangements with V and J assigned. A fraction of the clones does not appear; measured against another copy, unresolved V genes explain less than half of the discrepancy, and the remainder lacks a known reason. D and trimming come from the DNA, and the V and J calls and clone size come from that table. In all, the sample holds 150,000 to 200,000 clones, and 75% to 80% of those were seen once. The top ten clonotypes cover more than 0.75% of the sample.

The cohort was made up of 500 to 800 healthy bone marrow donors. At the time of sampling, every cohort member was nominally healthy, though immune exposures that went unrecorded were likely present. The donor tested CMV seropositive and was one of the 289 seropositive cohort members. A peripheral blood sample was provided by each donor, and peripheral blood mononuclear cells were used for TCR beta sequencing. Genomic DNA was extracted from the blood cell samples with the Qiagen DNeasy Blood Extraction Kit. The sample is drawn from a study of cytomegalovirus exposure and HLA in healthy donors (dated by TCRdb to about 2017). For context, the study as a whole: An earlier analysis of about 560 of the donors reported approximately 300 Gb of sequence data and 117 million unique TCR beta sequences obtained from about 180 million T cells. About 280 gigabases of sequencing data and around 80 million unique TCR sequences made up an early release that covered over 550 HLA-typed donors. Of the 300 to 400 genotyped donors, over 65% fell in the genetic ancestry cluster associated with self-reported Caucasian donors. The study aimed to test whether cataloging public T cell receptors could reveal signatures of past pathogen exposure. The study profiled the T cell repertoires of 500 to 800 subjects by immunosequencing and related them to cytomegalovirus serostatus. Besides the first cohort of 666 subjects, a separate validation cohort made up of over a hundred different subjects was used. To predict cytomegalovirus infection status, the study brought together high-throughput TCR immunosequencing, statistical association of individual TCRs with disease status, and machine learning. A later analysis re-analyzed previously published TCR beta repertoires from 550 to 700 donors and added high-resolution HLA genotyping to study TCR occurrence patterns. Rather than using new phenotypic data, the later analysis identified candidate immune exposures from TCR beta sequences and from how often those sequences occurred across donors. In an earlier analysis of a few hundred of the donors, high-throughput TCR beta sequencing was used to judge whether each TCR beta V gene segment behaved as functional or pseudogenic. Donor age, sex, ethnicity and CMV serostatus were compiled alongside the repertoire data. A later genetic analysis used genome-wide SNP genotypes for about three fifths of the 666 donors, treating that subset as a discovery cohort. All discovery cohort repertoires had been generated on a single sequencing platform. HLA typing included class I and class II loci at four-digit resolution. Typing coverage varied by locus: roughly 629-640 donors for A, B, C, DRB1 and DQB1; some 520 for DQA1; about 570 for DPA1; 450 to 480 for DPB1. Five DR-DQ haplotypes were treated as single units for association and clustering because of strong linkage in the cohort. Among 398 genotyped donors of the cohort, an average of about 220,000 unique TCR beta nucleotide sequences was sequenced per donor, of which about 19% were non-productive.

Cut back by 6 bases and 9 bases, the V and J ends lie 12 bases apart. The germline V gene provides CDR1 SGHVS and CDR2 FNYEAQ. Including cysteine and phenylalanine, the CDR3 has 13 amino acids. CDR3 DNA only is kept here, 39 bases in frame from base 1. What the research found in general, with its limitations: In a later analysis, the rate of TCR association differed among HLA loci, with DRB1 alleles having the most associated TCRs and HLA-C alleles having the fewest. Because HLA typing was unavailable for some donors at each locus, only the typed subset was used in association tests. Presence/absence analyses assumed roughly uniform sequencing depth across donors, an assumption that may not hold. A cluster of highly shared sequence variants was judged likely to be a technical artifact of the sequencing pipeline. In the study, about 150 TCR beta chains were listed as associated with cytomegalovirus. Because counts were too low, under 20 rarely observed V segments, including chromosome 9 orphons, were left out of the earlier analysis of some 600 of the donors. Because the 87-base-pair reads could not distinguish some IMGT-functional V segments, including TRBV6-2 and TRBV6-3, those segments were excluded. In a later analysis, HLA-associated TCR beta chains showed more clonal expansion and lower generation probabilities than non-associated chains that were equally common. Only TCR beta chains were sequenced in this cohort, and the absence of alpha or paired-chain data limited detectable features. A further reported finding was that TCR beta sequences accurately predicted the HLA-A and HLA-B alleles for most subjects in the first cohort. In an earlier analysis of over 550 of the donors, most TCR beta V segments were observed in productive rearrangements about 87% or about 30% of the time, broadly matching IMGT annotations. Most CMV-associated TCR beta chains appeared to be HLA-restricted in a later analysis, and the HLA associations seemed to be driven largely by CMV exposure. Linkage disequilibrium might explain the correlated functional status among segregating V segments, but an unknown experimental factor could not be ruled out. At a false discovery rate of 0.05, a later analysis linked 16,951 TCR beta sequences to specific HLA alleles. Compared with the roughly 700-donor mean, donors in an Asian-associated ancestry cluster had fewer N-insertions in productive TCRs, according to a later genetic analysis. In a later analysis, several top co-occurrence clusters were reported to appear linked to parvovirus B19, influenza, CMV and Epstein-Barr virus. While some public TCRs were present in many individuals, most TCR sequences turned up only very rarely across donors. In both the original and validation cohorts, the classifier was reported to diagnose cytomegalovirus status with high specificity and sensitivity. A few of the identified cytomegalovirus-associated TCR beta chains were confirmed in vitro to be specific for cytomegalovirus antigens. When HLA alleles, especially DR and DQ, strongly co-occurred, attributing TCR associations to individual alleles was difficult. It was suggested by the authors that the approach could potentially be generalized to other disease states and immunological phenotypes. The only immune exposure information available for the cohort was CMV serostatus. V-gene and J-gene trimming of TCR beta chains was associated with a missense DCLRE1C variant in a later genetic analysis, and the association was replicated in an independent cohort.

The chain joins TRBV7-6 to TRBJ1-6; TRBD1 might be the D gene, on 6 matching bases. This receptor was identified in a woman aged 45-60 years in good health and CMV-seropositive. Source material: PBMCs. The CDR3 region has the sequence CASSLNRVSPLHF. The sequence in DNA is TGTGCCAGCAGTCTTAACAGGGTTTCACCCCTCCACTTT.